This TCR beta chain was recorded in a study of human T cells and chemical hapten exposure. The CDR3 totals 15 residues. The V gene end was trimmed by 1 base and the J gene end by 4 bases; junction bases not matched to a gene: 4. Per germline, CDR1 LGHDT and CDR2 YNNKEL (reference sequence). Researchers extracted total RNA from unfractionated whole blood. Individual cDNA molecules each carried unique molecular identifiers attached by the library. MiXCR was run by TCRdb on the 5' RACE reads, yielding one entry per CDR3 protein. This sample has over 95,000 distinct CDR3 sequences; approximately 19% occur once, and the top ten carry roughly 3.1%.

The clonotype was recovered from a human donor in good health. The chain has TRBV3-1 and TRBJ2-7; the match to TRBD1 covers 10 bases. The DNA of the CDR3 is TGTGCCAGCAGCCAAGTCCCGGGACAGGGGTACGAGCAGTACTTC. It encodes CASSQVPGQGYEQYF.